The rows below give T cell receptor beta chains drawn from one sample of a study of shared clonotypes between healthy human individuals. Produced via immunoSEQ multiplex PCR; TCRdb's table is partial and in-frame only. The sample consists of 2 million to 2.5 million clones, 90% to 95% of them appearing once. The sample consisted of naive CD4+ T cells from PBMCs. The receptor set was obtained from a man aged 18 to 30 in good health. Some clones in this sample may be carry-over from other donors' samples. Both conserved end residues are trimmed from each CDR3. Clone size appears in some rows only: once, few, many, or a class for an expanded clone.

CDR3: ASSFTSSYEQY; size: NA; J: TRBJ2-7; V: TRBV7-9
CDR3: ASSLSLPDTQY; size: NA; J: TRBJ2-3; V: TRBV5-1
CDR3: ASSALGGRNTEAF; size: NA; J: TRBJ1-1; V: TRBV27
CDR3: ASFANYGYT; size: NA; J: TRBJ1-2; V: TRBV28
CDR3: ASSLHRDRAKNEQF; size: NA; J: TRBJ2-1; V: TRBV7-9
CDR3: ASSRDQSSYEQY; size: NA; J: TRBJ2-7; V: TRBV18
CDR3: ASSPGRGPRETQY; size: NA; J: TRBJ2-5; V: TRBV11-1
CDR3: ASSSVRTGYSYNEQF; size: NA; J: TRBJ2-1; V: TRBV19
CDR3: ASSFGLAGAYNEQF; size: NA; J: TRBJ2-1; V: TRBV5-1
CDR3: ATSRGSTVRVGQPQH; size: NA; J: TRBJ1-5; V: TRBV15
CDR3: ASSLTIQGTEAF; size: NA; J: TRBJ1-1; V: TRBV5-1
CDR3: ASSLLGTNEKLF; size: NA; J: TRBJ1-4; V: TRBV28
CDR3: ASSRPANYGYT; size: NA; J: TRBJ1-2; V: TRBV18
CDR3: ASSFWGNNQPQH; size: once; J: TRBJ1-5; V: TRBV5-6
CDR3: ASSIAGTKKNIQY; size: NA; J: TRBJ2-4; V: TRBV28
CDR3: ASTSPGSISNQPQH; size: NA; J: TRBJ1-5; V: TRBV28
CDR3: ASSGPTGKDTQY; size: NA; J: TRBJ2-3; V: TRBV25-1
CDR3: ASSLVLWDSETQY; size: NA; J: TRBJ2-5; V: TRBV7-8
CDR3: ASSFRDSGSYEQY; size: NA; J: TRBJ2-7; V: TRBV7-3
CDR3: ASSLGTETNEKLF; size: NA; J: TRBJ1-4; V: TRBV13
CDR3: ASSLNSETQY; size: NA; J: TRBJ2-5; V: TRBV5-1
CDR3: ASSPILGQGSYEQY; size: NA; J: TRBJ2-7; V: TRBV4-1
CDR3: ASSSGGSGNTIY; size: NA; J: TRBJ1-3; V: TRBV5-1
CDR3: ASSLRRTFNYEQY; size: NA; J: TRBJ2-7; V: TRBV28
CDR3: ASSLELISYEQY; size: NA; J: TRBJ2-7; V: TRBV5-1
CDR3: ASSLLPRVADTQY; size: NA; J: TRBJ2-3; V: TRBV5-4
CDR3: ASSDSAQVAF; size: NA; J: TRBJ1-1; V: TRBV28
CDR3: ASQTGRASGRRGAEQF; size: NA; J: TRBJ2-1; V: TRBV28
CDR3: ASSLAGGAFNEKLF; size: NA; J: TRBJ1-4; V: TRBV28
CDR3: ASSGGAGRAWGNEQF; size: NA; J: TRBJ2-1; V: TRBV7-9
CDR3: ASSERATEAF; size: NA; J: TRBJ1-1; V: TRBV6-1
CDR3: ASSPQRRAGGNTEAF; size: NA; J: TRBJ1-1; V: TRBV7-2
CDR3: SASGQF; size: NA; J: TRBJ2-1; V: TRBV20-1
CDR3: ASSTLRRSEAF; size: NA; J: TRBJ1-1; V: TRBV7-9
CDR3: ASSQQGVDYEQY; size: NA; J: TRBJ2-7; V: TRBV2
CDR3: ASSAGLNTIY; size: NA; J: TRBJ1-3; V: TRBV2
CDR3: AWRPAGVAYEQY; size: NA; J: TRBJ2-7; V: TRBV30
CDR3: ASSVRGTSSADTQY; size: NA; J: TRBJ2-3; V: TRBV9
CDR3: ASSSGAATEAF; size: NA; J: TRBJ1-1; V: TRBV11-2
CDR3: ASRVGGGGGYT; size: NA; J: TRBJ1-2; V: TRBV6-5
CDR3: SARDFYEQY; size: NA; J: TRBJ2-7; V: TRBV20-1
CDR3: ASRATSGSSYNEQF; size: NA; J: TRBJ2-1; V: TRBV25-1
CDR3: ASSPTVLYEQY; size: NA; J: TRBJ2-7; V: TRBV18
CDR3: ASSPMAAGGADYGYT; size: NA; J: TRBJ1-2; V: TRBV18
CDR3: ASSEVGQGRDEQF; size: NA; J: TRBJ2-1; V: TRBV6-1
CDR3: ASSPGGGGFTEAF; size: NA; J: TRBJ1-1; V: TRBV18
CDR3: ASSQRGTSGGGEQY; size: NA; J: TRBJ2-7; V: TRBV23-1
CDR3: ASSYSRRGGADTQY; size: NA; J: TRBJ2-3; V: TRBV6-6
CDR3: ASSARQGETQY; size: NA; J: TRBJ2-5; V: TRBV9
CDR3: ASRDSGGQGHYEQY; size: NA; J: TRBJ2-7; V: TRBV6-6
CDR3: ASSLTPVSVTYNEQF; size: NA; J: TRBJ2-1; V: TRBV7-3
CDR3: ASVTGYYNSPLH; size: NA; J: TRBJ1-6; V: TRBV6-6